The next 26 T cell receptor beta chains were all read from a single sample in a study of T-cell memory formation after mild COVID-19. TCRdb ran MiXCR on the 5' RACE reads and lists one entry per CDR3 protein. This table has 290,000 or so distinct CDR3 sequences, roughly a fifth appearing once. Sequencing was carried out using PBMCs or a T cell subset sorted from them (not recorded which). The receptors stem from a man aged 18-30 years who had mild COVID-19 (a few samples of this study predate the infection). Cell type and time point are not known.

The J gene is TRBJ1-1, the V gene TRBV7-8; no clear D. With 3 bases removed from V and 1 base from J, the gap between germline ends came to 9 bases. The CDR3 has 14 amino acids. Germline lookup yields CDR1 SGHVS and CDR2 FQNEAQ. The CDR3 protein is CASSLSVGNTEAFF. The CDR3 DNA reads TGTGCCAGCAGCTTGTCTGTTGGGAACACTGAAGCTTTCTTT.

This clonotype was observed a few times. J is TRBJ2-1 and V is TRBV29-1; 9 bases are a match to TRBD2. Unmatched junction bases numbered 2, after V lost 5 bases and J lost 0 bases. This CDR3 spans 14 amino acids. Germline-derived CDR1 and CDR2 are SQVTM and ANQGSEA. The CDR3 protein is CSVPAGGSYNEQFF. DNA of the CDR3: TGCAGCGTTCCAGCGGGGGGCTCCTACAATGAGCAGTTCTTC.

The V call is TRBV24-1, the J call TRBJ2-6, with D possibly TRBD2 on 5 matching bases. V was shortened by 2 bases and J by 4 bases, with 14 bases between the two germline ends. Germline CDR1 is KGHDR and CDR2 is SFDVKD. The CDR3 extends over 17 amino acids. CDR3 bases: TGTGCCACCAGTGATTCCGGAGTAGCGATGGGGGCCAACGTCCTGACTTTC. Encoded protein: CATSDSGVAMGANVLTF.

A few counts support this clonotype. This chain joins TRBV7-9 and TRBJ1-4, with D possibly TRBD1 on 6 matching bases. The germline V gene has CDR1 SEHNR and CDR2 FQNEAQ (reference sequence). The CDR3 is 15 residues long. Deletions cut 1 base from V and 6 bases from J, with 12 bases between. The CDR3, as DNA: TGTGCCAGCAGCTTAGTAGGGCAGGGGCATGAAAAACTGTTTTTT. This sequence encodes CASSLVGQGHEKLFF.

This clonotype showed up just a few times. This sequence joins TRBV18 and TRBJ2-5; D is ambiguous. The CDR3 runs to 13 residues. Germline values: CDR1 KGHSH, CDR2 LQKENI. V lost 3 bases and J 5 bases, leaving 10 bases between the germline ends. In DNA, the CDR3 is TGTGCCAGCTCACCTTCTCCGTTTGAGACCCAGTACTTC. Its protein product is CASSPSPFETQYF.

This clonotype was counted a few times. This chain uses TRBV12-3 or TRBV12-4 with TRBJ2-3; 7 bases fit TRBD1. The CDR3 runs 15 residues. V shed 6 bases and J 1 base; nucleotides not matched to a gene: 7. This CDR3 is CASSRQGVGTDTQYF. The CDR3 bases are TGTGCCAGCAGCCGACAGGGAGTTGGCACAGATACGCAGTATTTT.

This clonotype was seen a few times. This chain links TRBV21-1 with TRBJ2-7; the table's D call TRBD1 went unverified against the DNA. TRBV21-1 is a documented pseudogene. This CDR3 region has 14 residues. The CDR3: CASSKGGQGSEQYV. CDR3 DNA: TGTGCCAGCAGCAAAGGCGGTCAGGGCTCCGAGCAGTACGTC.

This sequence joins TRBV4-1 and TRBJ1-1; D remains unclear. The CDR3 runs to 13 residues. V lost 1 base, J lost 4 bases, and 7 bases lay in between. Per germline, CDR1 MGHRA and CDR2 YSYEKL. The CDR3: CASSQVGVTEAFF. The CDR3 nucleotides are TGCGCCAGCAGCCAAGTCGGGGTCACTGAAGCTTTCTTT.

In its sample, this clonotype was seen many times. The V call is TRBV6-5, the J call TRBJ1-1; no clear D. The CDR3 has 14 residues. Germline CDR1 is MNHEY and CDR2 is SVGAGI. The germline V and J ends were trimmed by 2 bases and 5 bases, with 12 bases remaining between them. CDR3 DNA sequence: TGTGCCAGCAGTTACATGAGCCTCGGGACTGAAGCTTTCTTT. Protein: CASSYMSLGTEAFF.

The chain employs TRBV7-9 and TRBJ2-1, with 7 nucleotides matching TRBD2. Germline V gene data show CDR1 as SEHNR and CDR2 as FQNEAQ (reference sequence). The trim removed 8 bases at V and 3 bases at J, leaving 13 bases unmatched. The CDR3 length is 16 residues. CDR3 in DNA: TGTGCCAGCGGGGGGGAAAAGCGGGTAAGCTACAATGAGCAGTTCTTC. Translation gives CASGGEKRVSYNEQFF.

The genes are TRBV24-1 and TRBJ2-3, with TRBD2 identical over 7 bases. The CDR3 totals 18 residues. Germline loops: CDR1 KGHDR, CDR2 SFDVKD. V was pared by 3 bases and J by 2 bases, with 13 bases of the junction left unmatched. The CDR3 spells CATSDPSRAGVPTDTQYF. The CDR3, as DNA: TGTGCCACCAGTGATCCTTCTAGGGCGGGAGTGCCCACAGATACGCAGTATTTT.

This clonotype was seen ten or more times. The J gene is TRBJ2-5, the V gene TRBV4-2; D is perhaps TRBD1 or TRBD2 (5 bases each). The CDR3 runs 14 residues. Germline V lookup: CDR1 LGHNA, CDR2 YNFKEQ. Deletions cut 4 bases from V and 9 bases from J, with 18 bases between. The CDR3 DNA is TGTGCCAGCAGCCCCGAGGGGACGCAGGTGGCCCAGTACTTC. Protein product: CASSPEGTQVAQYF.

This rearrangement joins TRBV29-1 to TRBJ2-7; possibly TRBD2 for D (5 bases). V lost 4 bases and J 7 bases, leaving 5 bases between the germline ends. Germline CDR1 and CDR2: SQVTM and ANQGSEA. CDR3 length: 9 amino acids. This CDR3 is CSVVAEQYV. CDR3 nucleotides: TGCAGCGTTGTAGCGGAGCAGTACGTC.

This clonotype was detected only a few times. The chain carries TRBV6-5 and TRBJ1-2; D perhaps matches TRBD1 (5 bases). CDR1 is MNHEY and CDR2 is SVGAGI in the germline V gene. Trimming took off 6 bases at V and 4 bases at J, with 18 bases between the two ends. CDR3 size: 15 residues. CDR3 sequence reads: CASRSTGTAVYGYTF. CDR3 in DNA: TGTGCCAGCAGATCCACCGGGACGGCGGTCTATGGCTACACCTTC.

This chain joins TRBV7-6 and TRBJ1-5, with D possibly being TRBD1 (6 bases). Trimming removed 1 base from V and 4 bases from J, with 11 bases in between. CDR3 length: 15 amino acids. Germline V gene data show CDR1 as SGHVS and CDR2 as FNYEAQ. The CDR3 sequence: CASSLGTVENQPQHF. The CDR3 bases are TGTGCCAGCAGCTTAGGGACAGTTGAGAATCAGCCCCAGCATTTT.

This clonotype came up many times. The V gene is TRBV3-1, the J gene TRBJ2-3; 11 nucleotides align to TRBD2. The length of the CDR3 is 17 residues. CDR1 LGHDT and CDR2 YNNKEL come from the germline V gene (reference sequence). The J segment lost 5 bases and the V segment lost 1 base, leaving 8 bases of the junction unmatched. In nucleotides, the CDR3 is TGTGCCAGCAGCCAAGGGTCCGCTAGCGGGGGGTTAGATACGCAGTATTTT. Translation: CASSQGSASGGLDTQYF.

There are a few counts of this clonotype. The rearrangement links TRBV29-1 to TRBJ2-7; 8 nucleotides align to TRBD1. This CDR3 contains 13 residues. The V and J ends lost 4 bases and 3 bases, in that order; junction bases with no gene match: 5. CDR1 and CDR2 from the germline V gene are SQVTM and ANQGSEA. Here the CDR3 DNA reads TGCAGCGTTGGCCGGACAGGGAGCTACGAGCAGTACTTC. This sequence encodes CSVGRTGSYEQYF.

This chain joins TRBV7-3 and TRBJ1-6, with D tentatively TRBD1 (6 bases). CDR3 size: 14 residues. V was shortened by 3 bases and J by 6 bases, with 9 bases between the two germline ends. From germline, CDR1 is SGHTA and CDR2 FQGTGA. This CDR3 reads CASSLGAVNSPLHF. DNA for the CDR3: TGTGCCAGCAGCTTGGGGGCGGTTAATTCACCCCTCCACTTT.

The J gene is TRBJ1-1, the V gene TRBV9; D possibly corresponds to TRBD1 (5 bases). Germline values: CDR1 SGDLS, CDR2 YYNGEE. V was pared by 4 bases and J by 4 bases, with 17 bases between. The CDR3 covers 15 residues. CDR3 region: CASSLTQAGATEAFF. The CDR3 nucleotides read TGTGCCAGCAGCCTTACGCAGGCCGGGGCCACTGAAGCTTTCTTT.

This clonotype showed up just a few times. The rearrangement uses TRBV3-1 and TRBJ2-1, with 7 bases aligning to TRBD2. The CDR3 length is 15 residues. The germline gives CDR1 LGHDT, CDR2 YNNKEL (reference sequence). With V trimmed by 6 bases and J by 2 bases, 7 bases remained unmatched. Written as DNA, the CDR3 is TGTGCCAGCAGGCCTGGGGGGGGACCCTACAATGAGCAGTTCTTC. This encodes CASRPGGGPYNEQFF.

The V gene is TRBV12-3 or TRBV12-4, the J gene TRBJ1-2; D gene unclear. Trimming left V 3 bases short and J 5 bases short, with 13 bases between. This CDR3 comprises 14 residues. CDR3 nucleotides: TGTGCCAGCAGTTTTATCCCGGGCGATTATGGCTACACCTTC. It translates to CASSFIPGDYGYTF.

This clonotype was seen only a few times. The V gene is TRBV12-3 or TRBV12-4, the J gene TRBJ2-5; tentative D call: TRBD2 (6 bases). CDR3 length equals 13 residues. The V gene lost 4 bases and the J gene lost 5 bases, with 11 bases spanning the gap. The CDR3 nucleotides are TGTGCCAGCAGTTCGGGAGAAGCGGAGACCCAGTACTTC. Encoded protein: CASSSGEAETQYF.

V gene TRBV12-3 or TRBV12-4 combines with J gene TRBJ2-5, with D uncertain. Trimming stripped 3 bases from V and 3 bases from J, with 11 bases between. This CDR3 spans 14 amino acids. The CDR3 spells CASSFSEYEETQYF. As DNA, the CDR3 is TGTGCCAGCAGTTTTTCGGAGTACGAAGAGACCCAGTACTTC.

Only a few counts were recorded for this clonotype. CDR3 in DNA: TGCAGTGCTGGATCCGGGACTGTTTCGTATACGCAGTATTTT. Protein: CSAGSGTVSYTQYF. V gene TRBV20-1 combines with J gene TRBJ2-3, with TRBD2 as a possible D gene (6 bases). From germline, CDR1 is DFQATT and CDR2 SNEGSKA (reference sequence). The CDR3 runs to 14 residues. The V end lost 5 bases, the J end lost 7 bases, and 19 bases lay between the germline ends.

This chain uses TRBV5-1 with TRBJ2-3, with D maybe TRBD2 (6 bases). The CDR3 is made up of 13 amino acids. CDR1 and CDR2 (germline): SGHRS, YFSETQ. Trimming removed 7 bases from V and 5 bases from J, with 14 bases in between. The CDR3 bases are TGCGCCAGCTACCTTCAGGGAGGAGATACGCAGTATTTT. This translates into CASYLQGGDTQYF.

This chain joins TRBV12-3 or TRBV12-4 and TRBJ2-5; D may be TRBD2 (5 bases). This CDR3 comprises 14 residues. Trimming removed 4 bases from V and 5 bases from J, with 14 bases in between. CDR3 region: CASSSFSRRETQYF. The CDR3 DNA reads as TGTGCCAGCAGTTCCTTTTCGCGGAGGGAGACCCAGTACTTC.